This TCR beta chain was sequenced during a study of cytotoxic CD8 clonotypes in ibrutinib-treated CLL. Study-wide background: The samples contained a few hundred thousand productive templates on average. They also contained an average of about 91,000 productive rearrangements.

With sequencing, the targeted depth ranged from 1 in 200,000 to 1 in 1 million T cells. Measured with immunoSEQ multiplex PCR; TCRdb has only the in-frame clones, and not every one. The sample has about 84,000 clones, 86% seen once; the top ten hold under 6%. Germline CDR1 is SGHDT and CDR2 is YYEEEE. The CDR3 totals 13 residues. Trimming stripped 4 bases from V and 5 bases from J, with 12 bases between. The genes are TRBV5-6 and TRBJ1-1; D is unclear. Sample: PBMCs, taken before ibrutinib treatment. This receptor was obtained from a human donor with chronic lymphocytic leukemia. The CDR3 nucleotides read TGTGCCAGCAGCGGAGGGAGCTGGACTGAAGCTTTCTTT. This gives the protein CASSGGSWTEAFF.